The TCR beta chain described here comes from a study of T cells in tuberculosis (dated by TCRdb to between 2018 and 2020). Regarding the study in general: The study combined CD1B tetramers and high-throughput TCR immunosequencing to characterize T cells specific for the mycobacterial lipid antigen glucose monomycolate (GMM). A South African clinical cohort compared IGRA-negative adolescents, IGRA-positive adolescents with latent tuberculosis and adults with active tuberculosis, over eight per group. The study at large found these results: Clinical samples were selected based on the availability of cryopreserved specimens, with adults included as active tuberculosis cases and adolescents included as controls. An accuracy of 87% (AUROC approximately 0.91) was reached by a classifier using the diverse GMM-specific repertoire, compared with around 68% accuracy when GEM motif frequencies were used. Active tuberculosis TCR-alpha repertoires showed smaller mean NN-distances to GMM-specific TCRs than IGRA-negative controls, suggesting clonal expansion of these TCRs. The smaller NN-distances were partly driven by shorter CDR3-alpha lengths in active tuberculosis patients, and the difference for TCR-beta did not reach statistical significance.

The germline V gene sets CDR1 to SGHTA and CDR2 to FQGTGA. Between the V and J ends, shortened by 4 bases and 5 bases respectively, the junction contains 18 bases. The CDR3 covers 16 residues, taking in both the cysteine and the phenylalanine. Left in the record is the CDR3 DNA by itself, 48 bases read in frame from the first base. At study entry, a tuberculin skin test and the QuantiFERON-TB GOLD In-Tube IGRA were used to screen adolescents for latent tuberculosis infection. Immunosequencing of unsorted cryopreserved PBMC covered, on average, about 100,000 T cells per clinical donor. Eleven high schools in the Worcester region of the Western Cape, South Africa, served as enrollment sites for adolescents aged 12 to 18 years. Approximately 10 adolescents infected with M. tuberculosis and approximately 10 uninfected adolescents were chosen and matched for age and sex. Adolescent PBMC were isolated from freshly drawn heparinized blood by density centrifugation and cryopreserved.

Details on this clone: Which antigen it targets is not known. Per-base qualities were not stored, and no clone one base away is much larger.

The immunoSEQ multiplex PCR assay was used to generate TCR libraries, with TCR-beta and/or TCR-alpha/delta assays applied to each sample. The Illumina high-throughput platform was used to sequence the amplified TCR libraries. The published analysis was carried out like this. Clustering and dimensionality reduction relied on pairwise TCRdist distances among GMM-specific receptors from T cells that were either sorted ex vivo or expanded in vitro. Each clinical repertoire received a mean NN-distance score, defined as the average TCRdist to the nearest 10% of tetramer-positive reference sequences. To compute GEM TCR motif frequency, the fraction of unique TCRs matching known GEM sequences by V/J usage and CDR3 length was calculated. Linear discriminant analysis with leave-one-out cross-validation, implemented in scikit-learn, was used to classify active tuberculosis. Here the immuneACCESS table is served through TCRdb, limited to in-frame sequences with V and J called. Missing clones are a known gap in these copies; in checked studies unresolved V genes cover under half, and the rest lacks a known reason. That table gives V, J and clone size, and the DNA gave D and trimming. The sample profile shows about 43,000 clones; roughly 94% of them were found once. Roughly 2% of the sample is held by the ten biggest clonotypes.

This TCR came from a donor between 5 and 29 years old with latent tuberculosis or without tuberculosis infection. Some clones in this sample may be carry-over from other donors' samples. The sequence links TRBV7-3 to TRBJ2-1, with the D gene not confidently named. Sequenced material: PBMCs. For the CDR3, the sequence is CASSSLPGLKNNEQFF. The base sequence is TGTGCCAGCAGCTCCCTCCCGGGTCTCAAGAACAATGAGCAGTTCTTC. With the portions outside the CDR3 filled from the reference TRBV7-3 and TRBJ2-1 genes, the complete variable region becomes GAGVSQTPSNKVTEKGKYVELRCDPISGHTALYWYRQSLGQGPEFLIYFQGTGAADDSGLPNDRFFAVRPEGSVSTLKIQRTERGDSAVYLCASSSLPGLKNNEQFFGPGTRLTVL.